This T cell receptor beta chain appears in the sequencing data of a study of T cells in localized non-small cell lung cancer. TCRdb's table, derived via immunoSEQ multiplex PCR, lists solely in-frame clones and lacks some. This repertoire shows 7,700 or so clones, 92% found once; its top ten account for under 5%. CDR3 length: 14 residues. V dropped 4 bases and J dropped 4 bases, with 14 bases sitting between them. Germline V gives CDR1 SGHDT, CDR2 YYEEEE. The chain links TRBV5-6 to TRBJ1-2; no firm D call. This clonotype was obtained from a male donor at least 60 years old with stage II lung adenocarcinoma. Sequences were derived from peripheral blood mononuclear cells, sampled before any cancer treatment. The CDR3 DNA reads TGTGCCAGCAGCACCACCTCAGCAGGCTATGGCTACACCTTC. This codes for CASSTTSAGYGYTF.